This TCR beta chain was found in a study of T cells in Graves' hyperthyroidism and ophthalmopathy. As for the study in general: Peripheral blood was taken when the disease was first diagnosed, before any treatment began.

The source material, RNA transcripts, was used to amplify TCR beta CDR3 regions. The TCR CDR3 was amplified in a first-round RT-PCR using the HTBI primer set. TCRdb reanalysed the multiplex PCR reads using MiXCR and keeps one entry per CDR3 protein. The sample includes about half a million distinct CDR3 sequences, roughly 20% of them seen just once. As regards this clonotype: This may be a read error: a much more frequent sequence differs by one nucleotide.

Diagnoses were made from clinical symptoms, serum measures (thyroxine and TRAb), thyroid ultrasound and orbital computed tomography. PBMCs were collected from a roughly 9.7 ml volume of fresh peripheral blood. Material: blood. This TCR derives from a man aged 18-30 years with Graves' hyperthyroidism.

The CDR3 loop is CATTGSEMYSNQPQHF. DNA of the CDR3: TGTGCCACCACTGGTTCGGAAATGTATAGCAATCAGCCCCAGCATTTT. J is TRBJ1-5 and V is TRBV24-1; no reliable D call. Germline V CDR1 and CDR2: KGHDR, SFDVKD. This CDR3 region has 16 residues. Trimming took 8 bases from V and 0 from J, leaving 16 bases between them.